This entry lists 28 T cell receptor beta chains sequenced from one sample in a study of T-cell reconstitution after alpha-beta-depleted transplantation in children. Preparation of the TCRbeta library was carried out with unique molecular identifiers. From the PCR reads, TCRdb called clonotypes with MiXCR, one entry per CDR3 protein. Among about 980,000 distinct CDR3 sequences listed, roughly 29% were seen once. The source material was PBMCs, mostly from graft donor cells, sampled 360 days after TCRalphabeta/CD19-depleted stem cell transplant. The receptors were gathered from a boy younger than two who had a stem cell transplant for SCID, so the T cells may come from the graft donor.

This clonotype turned up a few times. This rearrangement joins TRBV6-2 or TRBV6-3 to TRBJ2-1; possible D gene TRBD1, 6 bases. Trimming cost V 4 bases and J 6 bases, with 13 bases left between them. The CDR3 extends over 14 amino acids. Germline V CDR1 and CDR2: MNHEY, SVGEGT. This CDR3 reads CASSLWTASNEQFF. The CDR3 nucleotides are TGTGCCAGCAGTTTATGGACAGCTAGCAATGAGCAGTTCTTC.

The rearrangement joins TRBV7-3 to TRBJ2-1; 7 bases line up with TRBD1. V was clipped by 3 bases and J by 3 bases; unmatched bases: 5. The CDR3 runs 15 residues. CDR1 SGHTA and CDR2 FQGTGA come from the germline V gene. CDR3 protein: CASSFAGTVYNEQFF. The CDR3 bases are TGTGCCAGCAGCTTCGCCGGGACAGTCTACAATGAGCAGTTCTTC.

This clonotype has just one count. The chain recombines TRBV15 with TRBJ2-2; D possibly corresponds to TRBD2 (6 bases). The CDR3 loop spans 17 amino acids. V shed 2 bases and J shed 0 bases, with 13 bases lying between them. The germline CDR1 and CDR2 sequences are LNHNV and YYDKDF (reference sequence). CDR3 in DNA: TGTGCCACCAGCAGATCCGCGGGGACCGCGAACACCGGGGAGCTGTTTTTT. Amino acid sequence: CATSRSAGTANTGELFF.

This chain links TRBV12-3 or TRBV12-4 with TRBJ1-5; D is unclear. The CDR3 has 12 amino acids. V lost 4 bases, J lost 7 bases, and 8 bases lay in between. CDR3 protein: CASSSPPQPQHF. The CDR3 coding sequence is TGTGCCAGCAGTTCCCCTCCCCAGCCCCAGCATTTT.

The chain is built from TRBV20-1 and TRBJ2-7; no reliable D call. Germline V gene data show CDR1 as DFQATT and CDR2 as SNEGSKA (reference sequence). This CDR3 has 14 amino acids. V dropped 2 bases and J dropped 3 bases, with 14 bases sitting between them. The CDR3 here is CSARQLRPYYEQYF. In nucleotides, the CDR3 is TGCAGTGCTAGACAGCTGCGACCCTACTACGAGCAGTACTTC.

The chain is built from TRBV28 and TRBJ1-2; D is uncertain. CDR3 length equals 16 residues. Trimming removed 3 bases at V and 8 bases at J, with 22 bases between. Per the germline V gene, CDR1 is MDHEN and CDR2 is SYDVKM. In DNA form, the CDR3 reads TGTGCCAGCAGTTTTTTTAAACCGGTCGGGATTATAGGCTACACCTTC. Its translation is CASSFFKPVGIIGYTF.

This chain joins TRBV18 and TRBJ1-1, with TRBD1 as a possible D gene (5 bases). The V end lost 6 bases, the J end lost 6 bases, and 17 bases lay between the germline ends. The CDR3 loop spans 14 amino acids. Germline assignment: CDR1 KGHSH and CDR2 LQKENI. The CDR3 protein is CASSPGRQRAEAFF. The CDR3 DNA is TGTGCCAGCTCGCCGGGACGGCAAAGGGCTGAAGCTTTCTTT.

The V call is TRBV12-3 or TRBV12-4, the J call TRBJ2-1, with a tentative D call TRBD2 (6 bases). Trimming took off 6 bases at V and 9 bases at J, with 12 bases between the two ends. The CDR3 is 12 residues long. This CDR3 reads CASSITSIEQFF. DNA of the CDR3: TGTGCCAGCAGCATCACTAGCATTGAGCAGTTCTTC.

This clonotype was observed a handful of times. This chain's CDR3 is CSASWGTNTEAFF. CDR3 DNA sequence: TGCAGTGCTAGTTGGGGAACGAACACTGAAGCTTTCTTT. V and J are TRBV20-1 and TRBJ1-1; D not resolved. This CDR3 region has 13 residues. V was cut by 3 bases and J by 1 base, with 9 bases left in between. Germline V gives CDR1 DFQATT, CDR2 SNEGSKA (reference sequence).

In nucleotides, the CDR3 is TGTGCCACCCCGGGGGAGCGGGGGGCGAATGAGCAGTTCTTC. It translates to CATPGERGANEQFF. The chain links TRBV2 to TRBJ2-1, with TRBD2 identical over 9 bases. The V and J ends lost 10 bases and 7 bases, in that order; junction bases with no gene match: 11. Germline V lookup: CDR1 SNHLY, CDR2 FYNNEI. The CDR3 sequence is 14 residues long.

CDR3 protein: CASRRNGGALNEQFF. For the CDR3, the DNA is TGTGCCAGCAGGCGAAACGGGGGGGCCTTAAATGAGCAGTTCTTC. This chain connects TRBV6-1 to TRBJ2-1; TRBD2 matches at 8 bases. The CDR3 contains 15 residues. V was clipped by 6 bases and J by 7 bases; unmatched bases: 11. Germline V gene sequence: CDR1 MNHNS, CDR2 SASEGT.

This clonotype showed up just a few times. The J gene is TRBJ2-3, the V gene TRBV7-6, with a weak D call TRBD2 (6 bases). Germline CDR1 SGHVS, CDR2 FNYEAQ. The V end lost 3 bases, the J end lost 2 bases, and 15 bases lay between the germline ends. This CDR3 has 16 residues. The CDR3 here is CASSLGGPSPTDTQYF. CDR3 nucleotide sequence: TGTGCCAGCAGCTTGGGGGGACCCTCACCCACAGATACGCAGTATTTT.

This clonotype came up a few times. The chain combines TRBV7-2 with TRBJ1-1, with D tentatively TRBD1 (6 bases). Germline CDR1 and CDR2: SGHTA and FQGNSA. V lost 2 bases and J 5 bases, leaving 15 bases between the germline ends. This CDR3 spans 15 amino acids. The CDR3 coding sequence is TGTGCCAGCAGCTTATGGAGGCAGGGGAGGACTGAAGCTTTCTTT. It encodes CASSLWRQGRTEAFF.

This clonotype was seen only a few times. The genes are TRBV29-1 and TRBJ2-5; weak D call: TRBD2 (6 bases). Germline CDR1 is SQVTM and CDR2 is ANQGSEA. This CDR3 has 12 residues. Trimming shortened V by 5 bases and J by 3 bases, and 10 bases separated the two germline ends. The CDR3 reads CSVRRGKETQYF. DNA for the CDR3: TGCAGCGTTCGCCGGGGGAAAGAGACCCAGTACTTC. Filled out from reference TRBV29-1 and TRBJ2-5, the complete variable domain reads SAVISQKPSRDICQRGTSLTIQCQVDSQVTMMFWYRQQPGQSLTLIATANQGSEATYESGFVIDKFPISRPNLTFSTLTVSNMSPEDSSIYLCSVRRGKETQYFGPGTRLLVL.

This clonotype turned up a few times. The chain has TRBV10-3 and TRBJ2-5; no reliable D call. This CDR3 comprises 15 residues. With 3 bases removed from V and 4 bases from J, the gap between germline ends came to 15 bases. Germline assignment: CDR1 ENHRY and CDR2 SYGVKD. The CDR3 bases are TGTGCCATCAGTGACCCCCGACTCTCTCGAGAGACCCAGTACTTC. Amino acids: CAISDPRLSRETQYF.

The chain is built from TRBV20-1 and TRBJ1-1, with a weak D call TRBD1 (6 bases). The V gene lost 2 bases and the J gene lost 4 bases, with 17 bases spanning the gap. CDR1 is DFQATT and CDR2 is SNEGSKA in the germline V gene (reference sequence). CDR3 length: 15 amino acids. For the CDR3, the DNA is TGCAGTGCTAGACAACGAATCAGGGGCGGCACTGAAGCTTTCTTT. The encoded protein is CSARQRIRGGTEAFF.

The V call is TRBV10-3, the J call TRBJ2-5, with D perhaps being TRBD1 or TRBD2 (5 bases each). The CDR3 has 14 amino acids. CDR1 ENHRY and CDR2 SYGVKD come from the germline V gene. Between the trimmed V and J ends, which lost 10 bases and 4 bases, there was a span of 19 bases. The CDR3 region is CATARTPRGETQYF. The CDR3 DNA reads as TGTGCCACCGCCCGGACCCCGAGGGGAGAGACCCAGTACTTC.

This clonotype came up a few times. V is TRBV28 and J is TRBJ2-6, with 8 bases aligning to TRBD1. Germline trimming cut 10 bases from V and 0 bases from J; bases unmatched to any gene: 5. The CDR3 runs 15 residues. In germline, CDR1 is MDHEN, CDR2 SYDVKM. The DNA for the CDR3 is TGTGCCACCGGGACAGGAAGCTCTGGGGCCAACGTCCTGACTTTC. Protein sequence: CATGTGSSGANVLTF.

There are a few counts of this clonotype. The chain is built from TRBV3-1 and TRBJ2-6, with D hard to call. Germline loops: CDR1 LGHDT, CDR2 YNNKEL (reference sequence). The V end was cut by 3 bases, the J end by 2 bases, with 14 bases between. The length of the CDR3 is 17 residues. The DNA for the CDR3 is TGTGCCAGCAGCCACAAAAAGATGGGCGCTGGGGCCAACGTCCTGACTTTC. It codes for CASSHKKMGAGANVLTF.

V and J are TRBV5-1 and TRBJ1-1; TRBD1 agrees at 10 bases. Germline trimming cut 2 bases from V and 0 bases from J; bases unmatched to any gene: 10. The CDR3 sequence is 18 residues long. Germline assignment: CDR1 SGHRS and CDR2 YFSETQ. Written as DNA, the CDR3 is TGCGCCAGCAGCTTCGAAGGACAGGGGGAGGTTGTGAACACTGAAGCTTTCTTT. Translating it yields CASSFEGQGEVVNTEAFF.

The rearrangement joins TRBV5-1 to TRBJ2-7; no reliable D call. Germline CDR1 and CDR2: SGHRS and YFSETQ. Trimming cost V 6 bases and J 0 bases, with 16 bases left between them. The CDR3 totals 15 residues. The CDR3 DNA follows: TGCGCCAGCAAGGGCGGCGAGCTTGGCTCCTACGAGCAGTACTTC. Translating it yields CASKGGELGSYEQYF.

This clonotype appeared once. The chain combines TRBV18 with TRBJ2-7, with 8 positions matching TRBD1. Germline CDR1 and CDR2: KGHSH and LQKENI. The CDR3 spans 14 residues. J was trimmed by 5 bases and V by 3 bases; bases with no gene match: 6. CDR3 amino acids: CASSPQGAIHEQYF. In DNA form, the CDR3 reads TGTGCCAGCTCACCGCAGGGGGCGATCCACGAGCAGTACTTC.

This clonotype has more than one count but fewer than ten. V gene TRBV20-1 combines with J gene TRBJ2-1; no firm D call. The CDR3 runs to 14 residues. Germline V gene lookup returns CDR1 DFQATT and CDR2 SNEGSKA (reference sequence). Trimming pared 1 base from V and 5 bases from J, leaving 12 bases between. Here the CDR3 reads CSARGLETHNEQFF. DNA of the CDR3: TGCAGTGCTAGAGGGCTCGAGACACACAATGAGCAGTTCTTC.

This rearrangement joins TRBV2 to TRBJ2-7, with D possibly TRBD1 on 5 matching bases. V was pared by 7 bases and J by 2 bases, with 12 bases between. The germline CDR1 and CDR2 sequences are SNHLY and FYNNEI. CDR3 length: 13 residues. As DNA, the CDR3 is TGTGCCAGCAATGGGGCTCTTCCCTACGAGCAGTACTTC. This sequence encodes CASNGALPYEQYF.

This clonotype showed up just a few times. The gene calls are TRBV5-1 and TRBJ2-1; no clear D gene. Germline CDR1 and CDR2: SGHRS and YFSETQ. This CDR3 spans 14 amino acids. Trimming left V 0 bases short and J 6 bases short, with 10 bases between. In DNA form, the CDR3 reads TGCGCCAGCAGCTTGGTTCAGCAATTCAATGAGCAGTTCTTC. It yields the protein CASSLVQQFNEQFF.

This clonotype was seen a handful of times. The V gene is TRBV7-9, the J gene TRBJ2-1; D is unresolved. Trimming cost V 1 base and J 4 bases, with 17 bases left between them. This CDR3 has 17 residues. Per germline, CDR1 SEHNR and CDR2 FQNEAQ (reference sequence). The CDR3, as DNA: TGTGCCAGCAGCTTAGTAGGTGGGCCCATTTCTTACAATGAGCAGTTCTTC. The encoded protein is CASSLVGGPISYNEQFF.

The chain employs TRBV27 and TRBJ2-7, with D unresolved. CDR1 is MNHEY, CDR2 SMNVEV, per germline (reference sequence). The V end was cut by 0 bases, the J end by 2 bases, with 11 bases between. The CDR3 contains 15 residues. This chain's CDR3 is CASSLSWAVTYEQYF. In DNA form, the CDR3 reads TGTGCCAGCAGTTTATCATGGGCAGTGACCTACGAGCAGTACTTC.

There are a few counts of this clonotype. The J gene is TRBJ2-3, the V gene TRBV29-1; D call uncertain. Germline CDR1 SQVTM, CDR2 ANQGSEA. With 6 bases removed from V and 5 bases from J, the gap between germline ends came to 9 bases. The CDR3 sequence is 11 residues long. The CDR3 DNA is TGCAGCGTGGGATCAATAGATACGCAGTATTTT. Translated, it gives CSVGSIDTQYF.